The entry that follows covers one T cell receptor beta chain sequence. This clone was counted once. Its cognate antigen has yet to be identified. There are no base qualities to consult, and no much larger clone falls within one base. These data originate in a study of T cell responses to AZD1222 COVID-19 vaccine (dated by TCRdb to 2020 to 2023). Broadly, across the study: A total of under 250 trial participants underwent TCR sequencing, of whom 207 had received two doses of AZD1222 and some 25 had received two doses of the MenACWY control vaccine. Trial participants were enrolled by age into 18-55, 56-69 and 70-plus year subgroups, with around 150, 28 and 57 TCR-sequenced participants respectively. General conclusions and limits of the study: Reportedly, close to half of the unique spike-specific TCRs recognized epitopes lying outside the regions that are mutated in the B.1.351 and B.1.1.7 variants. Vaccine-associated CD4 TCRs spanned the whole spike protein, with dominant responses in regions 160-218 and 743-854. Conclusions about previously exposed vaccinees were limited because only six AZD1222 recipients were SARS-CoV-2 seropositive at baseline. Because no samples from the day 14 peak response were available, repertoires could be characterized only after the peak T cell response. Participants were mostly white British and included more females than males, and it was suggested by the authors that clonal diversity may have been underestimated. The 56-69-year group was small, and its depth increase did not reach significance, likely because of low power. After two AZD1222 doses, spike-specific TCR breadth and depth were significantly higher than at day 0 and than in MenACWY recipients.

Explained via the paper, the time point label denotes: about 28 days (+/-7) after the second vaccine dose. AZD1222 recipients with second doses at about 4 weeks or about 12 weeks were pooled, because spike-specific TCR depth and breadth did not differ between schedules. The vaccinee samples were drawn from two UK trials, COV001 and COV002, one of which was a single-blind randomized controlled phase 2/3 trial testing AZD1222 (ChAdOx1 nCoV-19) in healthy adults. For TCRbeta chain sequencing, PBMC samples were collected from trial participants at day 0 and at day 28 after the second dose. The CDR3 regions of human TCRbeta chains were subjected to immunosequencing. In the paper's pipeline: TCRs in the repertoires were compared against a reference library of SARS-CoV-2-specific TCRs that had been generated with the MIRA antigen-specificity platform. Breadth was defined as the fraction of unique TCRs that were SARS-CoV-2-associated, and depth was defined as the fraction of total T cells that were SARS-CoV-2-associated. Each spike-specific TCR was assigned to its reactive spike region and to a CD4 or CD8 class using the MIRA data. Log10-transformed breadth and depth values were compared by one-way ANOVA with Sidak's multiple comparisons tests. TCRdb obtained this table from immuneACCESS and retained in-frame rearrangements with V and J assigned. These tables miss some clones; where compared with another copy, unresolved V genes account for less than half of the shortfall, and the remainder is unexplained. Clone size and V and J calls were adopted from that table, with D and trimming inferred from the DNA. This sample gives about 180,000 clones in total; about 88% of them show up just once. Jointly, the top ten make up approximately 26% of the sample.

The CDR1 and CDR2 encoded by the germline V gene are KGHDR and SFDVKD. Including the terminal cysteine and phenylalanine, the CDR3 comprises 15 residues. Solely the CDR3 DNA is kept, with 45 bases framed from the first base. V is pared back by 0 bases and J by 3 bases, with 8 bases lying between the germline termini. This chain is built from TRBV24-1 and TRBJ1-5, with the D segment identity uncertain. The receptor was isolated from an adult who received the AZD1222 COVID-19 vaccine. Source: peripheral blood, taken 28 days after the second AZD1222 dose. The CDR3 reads CATSDLRQANQPQHF. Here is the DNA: TGTGCCACCAGTGATTTGAGGCAGGCCAATCAGCCCCAGCATTTT.